This TCR beta chain was sequenced for a study of response to subunit inactivated influenza vaccine. TCRdb analysed the RT-PCR reads with MiXCR anew, one entry per CDR3 protein. The sample yields more than 700,000 distinct CDR3 sequences, 21% seen once. CDR3 size: 15 residues. The germline V gene has CDR1 LGHDT and CDR2 YNNKEL (reference sequence). Trimming removed 5 bases at V and 2 bases at J, with 16 bases between. The V call is TRBV3-1, the J call TRBJ2-7; a weak D match, TRBD1 (6 bases). Sequences were derived from PBMCs from blood, sampled 4 to 6 days after vaccination. The source is a man aged 50 to 59 who received an inactivated influenza vaccine. CDR3 in amino acids: CASSYRDTGTYEQYF. CDR3 nucleotides: TGTGCCAGCAGCTACCGGGACACGGGGACCTACGAGCAGTACTTC.